The sequence of this T cell receptor (beta chain) was determined in a study of blood T cell repertoires in COVID-19 (dated by TCRdb to the early 2020s). Concerning the study at large: Collaborator samples came from the United States, Italy and Spain and covered acute and convalescent phases of COVID-19. Where available, HLA class I and class II types were taken from metadata supplied by the sample provider and were not determined by assay-based typing. The sample metadata nearly always contained a de-identified subject ID, COVID-19 status, age in years and sex. Subjects who had been exposed to COVID-19, were actively infected with it, or had recovered from it provided the deeply sampled blood TCRbeta repertoires that made up the dataset. The material from the prospective study consisted of cDNA or gDNA derived from T cells, B-cell-depleted T cells, or PBMCs. A freely available public database, intended as a resource for researchers studying the immune response to SARS-CoV-2, is where the repertoires were released. The samples were drawn from two sources: the first 160 participants of the ongoing ImmuneRACE study, and about 1,300 subjects contributed by 6 global collaborators. What the work shows at the level of the full study, not this receptor alone: How much clinical and demographic metadata was included differed by source and by participant, and the metadata was provided uncurated.

Comments on this clone: This clone's antigen is unknown. Qualities for individual bases were not recorded, and no much larger clone is one base off.

V sheds 5 bases and J sheds 7 bases, leaving 15 bases between their ends. CDR1 and CDR2 are drawn from the germline V gene: ENHRY, SYGVKD. Its CDR3 holds 15 amino acids, cysteine through phenylalanine. The DNA shown is the 45-base CDR3, in frame from base 1. TCRbeta CDR3 regions were amplified from genomic DNA using the immunoSEQ Assay, a bias-controlled multiplex PCR. On the authors' methods: The number of nucleated cells in each sample was estimated by amplification of reference gene primers within the assay. To quantify the absolute abundance of each unique TCRbeta CDR3 rearrangement, sequence reads were collapsed and filtered. Productive Simpson clonality was computed per sample as the square root of Simpson's diversity index over productive rearrangements. Sourced from immuneACCESS, this table was stored by TCRdb with only in-frame sequences that have V and J called. A share of the clones is absent; for the studies checked, an unresolved V gene accounts for under half, and the remainder has no known explanation. V, J and clone size are taken as reported in that table, and D and trimming were inferred from the DNA itself. The sample table contains around 250,000 clones; only one count was recorded for roughly nine tenths of them. Clones ranked in the top ten supply roughly 5.8% of the sample.

Whole blood was collected in K2EDTA tubes by collaborating institutions according to the institutions' own protocols. For TCRbeta analysis, collaborators shipped samples as frozen whole blood, isolated PBMCs, or DNA extracted from either of those sample types. This chain is built from TRBV10-3 and TRBJ1-6; too little of a D gene remains to name it. The source is a man aged 55-75 years with acute or convalescent COVID-19. The sequencing sample was made of peripheral blood. Read as DNA, the sequence is TGTGCCATCAGTAGCGGCCGTTCCGAAAATTCACCCCTCCACTTT. Translation gives CAISSGRSENSPLHF.